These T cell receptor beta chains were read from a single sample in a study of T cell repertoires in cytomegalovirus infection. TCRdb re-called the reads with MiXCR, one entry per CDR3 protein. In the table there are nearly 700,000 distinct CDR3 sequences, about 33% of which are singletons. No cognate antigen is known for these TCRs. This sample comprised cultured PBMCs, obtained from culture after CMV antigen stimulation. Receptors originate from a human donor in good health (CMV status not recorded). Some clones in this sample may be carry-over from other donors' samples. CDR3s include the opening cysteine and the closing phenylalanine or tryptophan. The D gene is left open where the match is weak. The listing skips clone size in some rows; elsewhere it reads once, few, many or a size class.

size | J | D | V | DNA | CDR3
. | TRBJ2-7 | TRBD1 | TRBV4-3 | TGCGCCAGCAGCCGGGAGACAGGGGTGGTCTACGAGCAGTACTTC | CASSRETGVVYEQYF
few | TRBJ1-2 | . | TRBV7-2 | TGTGCCAGCAGCGAACAAGTCTACTATGGCTACACCTTC | CASSEQVYYGYTF
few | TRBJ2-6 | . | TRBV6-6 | TGTGCCAGCAGTTCCCGCGCGCGGGCTCTCTCTGGGGCCAACGTCCTGACTTTC | CASSSRARALSGANVLTF
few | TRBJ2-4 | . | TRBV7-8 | TGTGCCAGCAGCTTAGGTCCCCTTACGGCGCTAGCCAAAAACATTCAGTACTTC | CASSLGPLTALAKNIQYF
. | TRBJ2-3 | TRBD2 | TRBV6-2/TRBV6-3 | TGTGCCAGCAGTAATCTAGCGGGAGTTTCATTAGATACGCAGTATTTT | CASSNLAGVSLDTQYF
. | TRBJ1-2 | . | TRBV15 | TGTGCCACCAGCAGAGGAGGACAGAACTATGGCTACACCTTC | CATSRGGQNYGYTF
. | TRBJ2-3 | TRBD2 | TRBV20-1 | TGCAGTGCTAGAGGCCGACTAGCCGGTACGCAGTATTTT | CSARGRLAGTQYF
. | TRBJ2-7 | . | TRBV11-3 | TGTGCCAGCAGCTTAGGTGGGCCCTCGGGGGAGCAGTACTTC | CASSLGGPSGEQYF
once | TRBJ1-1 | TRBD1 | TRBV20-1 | TGCAGTGCAGGCAGACAGGGACAGAACACTGAAGCTTTCTTT | CSAGRQGQNTEAFF
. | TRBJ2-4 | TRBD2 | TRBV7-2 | TGTGCCAGCAGCCCCCGGCGGGGCGGGGGGGGAGACATTCAGTACTTC | CASSPRRGGGGDIQYF
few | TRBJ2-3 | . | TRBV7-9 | TGTGCCAGCAGCTCCCCTATGGGGCAGCGCGTGGATACGCAGTATTTT | CASSSPMGQRVDTQYF
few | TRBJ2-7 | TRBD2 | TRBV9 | TGTGCCAGCAGCGTAGGTTTGGCGGGAGCCTCCTACGAGCAGTACTTC | CASSVGLAGASYEQYF
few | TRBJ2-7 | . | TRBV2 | TGTGCCAGCAGTGATGTTGCAGGGTACTACGAGCAGTACTTC | CASSDVAGYYEQYF
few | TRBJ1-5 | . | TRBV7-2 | TGTGCCAGCAGCTCGTTAACAGGTTTTCAGCCCCAGCATTTT | CASSSLTGFQPQHF
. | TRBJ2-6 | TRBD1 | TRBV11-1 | TGTGCCAGCAGCCTGGGACAGGCTGGCTCTGGGGCCAACGTCCTGACTTTC | CASSLGQAGSGANVLTF
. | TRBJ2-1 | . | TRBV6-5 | TGTGCCAGCAGTTACTCTTGGGGTGACGAGATAAACAATGAGCAGTTCTTC | CASSYSWGDEINNEQFF
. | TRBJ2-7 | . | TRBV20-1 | TGCAGTGCTTCGGGACCGACCACCGAGCAGTACTTC | CSASGPTTEQYF
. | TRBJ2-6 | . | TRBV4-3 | TGCGCCAGCAGTCCCGTCGGGTCTGGGGCCAACGTCCTGACTTTC | CASSPVGSGANVLTF
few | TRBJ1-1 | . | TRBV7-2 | TGTGCCAGCAGCCCCGATCCCCCCAGGGTTTACACTGAAGCTTTCTTT | CASSPDPPRVYTEAFF
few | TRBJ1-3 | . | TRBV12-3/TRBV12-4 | TGTGCCAGCAGTTTTGTCCGGCTCCCGGAGGATTTT | CASSFVRLPEDF
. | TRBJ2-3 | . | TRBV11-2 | TGTGCCAGCGGCACGACCGAGGGATCAGATACGCAGTATTTT | CASGTTEGSDTQYF
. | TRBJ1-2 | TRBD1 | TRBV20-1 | TGCAGTGCCGCGGGACAGGGGAGGAACTATGGCTACACCTTC | CSAAGQGRNYGYTF
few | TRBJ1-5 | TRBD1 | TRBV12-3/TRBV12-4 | TGTGCCAGCAGTTTAGCCGGGACAGGGTTCAATCAGCCCCAGCATTTT | CASSLAGTGFNQPQHF
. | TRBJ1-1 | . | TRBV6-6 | TGTGCCAGCAGTTACAATGAAGCTTTCTTT | CASSYNEAFF
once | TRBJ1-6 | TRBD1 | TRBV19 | TGTGCCAGTAGTTTCGCGACAGGGAGCTCCTATAATTCACCCCTCCACTTT | CASSFATGSSYNSPLHF
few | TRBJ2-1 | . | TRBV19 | TGTGCCAGTAGTATAGATCTGGCGGGACATCGCTACAATGAGCAGTTCTTC | CASSIDLAGHRYNEQFF
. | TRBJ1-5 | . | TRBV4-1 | TGCGCCAGCAGCCAACAGCAATATAGCAATCAGCCCCAGCATTTT | CASSQQQYSNQPQHF
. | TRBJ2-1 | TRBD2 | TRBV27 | TGTGCCAGCAGTTTACTAGCGGACTACAATGAGCAGTTCTTC | CASSLLADYNEQFF
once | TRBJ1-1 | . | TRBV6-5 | TGTGCCAGCAGCCGGATCTCACAGGGAGCCATGAACACTGAAGCTTTCTTT | CASSRISQGAMNTEAFF
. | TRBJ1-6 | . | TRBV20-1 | TGCAGTGCCCTCGGAGGGTACGGCGGCCGAAGCTCCTATAATTCACCCCTCCACTTT | CSALGGYGGRSSYNSPLHF
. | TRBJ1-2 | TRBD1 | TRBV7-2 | TGTGCCAGCATCAGGAGGGGGCGCGTCTATGGCTACACCTTC | CASIRRGRVYGYTF
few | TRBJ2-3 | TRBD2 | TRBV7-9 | TGTGCCAGCAGCTTTACGACTAGCGGAACAGATACGCAGTATTTT | CASSFTTSGTDTQYF
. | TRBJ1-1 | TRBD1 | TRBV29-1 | TGCAGCGAAGATGACAGGGGCCCAAACACTGAAGCTTTCTTT | CSEDDRGPNTEAFF
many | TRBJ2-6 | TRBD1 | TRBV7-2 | TGTGCCAGCAGCTTAGTGGGGACAGCAGTCTCTGGGGCCAACGTCCTGACTTTC | CASSLVGTAVSGANVLTF